The clone carrying this TCR beta chain was seen a handful of times. The record originates from a study of OX40 agonist ivuxolimab in advanced cancers. Libraries were prepared by immunoSEQ multiplex PCR; TCRdb keeps only in-frame clonotypes and omits some of them. The table includes 42,000 or so clones, 70% to 90% detected once. CDR1 and CDR2 (germline): MDHEN, SYDVKM. The CDR3 runs 16 residues. With 7 bases removed from V and 0 bases from J, the gap between germline ends came to 18 bases. The chain links TRBV28 to TRBJ1-2, with a tentative D call TRBD1 (5 bases). The sequencing here drew on CD4+ or CD8+ T cells sorted from blood, taken in a trial of the OX40 agonist ivuxolimab. The origin of this receptor is an adult with an advanced solid tumor such as melanoma, head and neck, liver or kidney cancer. For the CDR3, the DNA is TGTGCCAGCACCCTAAGCCGGGACGGTGCTAACTATGGCTACACCTTC. It yields the protein CASTLSRDGANYGYTF.